This T cell receptor (beta chain) came from a study of blood T cell repertoires in COVID-19. As for the study in general: The samples span acute and convalescent COVID-19 from the United States, Italy and Spain.

The table came from immunoSEQ multiplex PCR; TCRdb's copy has only in-frame clones and leaves some out. In the table there are about 280,000 clones, around 83% of which are singletons. Per the germline V gene, CDR1 is KGHSH and CDR2 is LQKENI. V shed 3 bases and J 0 bases; nucleotides not matched to a gene: 3. This CDR3 is built from 15 residues. The chain links TRBV18 to TRBJ2-3; 7 positions match TRBD2. The receptor comes from a man aged 40-50 years who had been exposed to COVID-19. Source material: PBMCs or T cells enriched from blood (not recorded which). The CDR3 here is CASSPYGRSTDTQYF. CDR3 coding DNA: TGTGCCAGCTCACCGTACGGGAGGAGCACAGATACGCAGTATTTT. The full variable domain, its missing parts supplied by reference TRBV18 and TRBJ2-3, is NAGVMQNPRHLVRRRGQEARLRCSPMKGHSHVYWYRQLPEEGLKFMVYLQKENIIDESGMPKERFSAEFPKEGPSILRIQQVVRGDSAAYFCASSPYGRSTDTQYFGPGTRLTVL.